The 29 T cell receptor beta chains in this list originate from one sample, sequenced in a study of cytomegalovirus exposure and HLA in healthy donors. Use of 60 Vbeta and 13 Jbeta primers characterized the PCR. Measured with immunoSEQ multiplex PCR; TCRdb has only the in-frame clones, and not every one. This sample has 100,000 to 150,000 clones, with 73% found just once. The material sequenced was PBMCs. The origin of the receptors is a man between 60 and 75 years old in good health and CMV-seropositive.

The chain has TRBV19 and TRBJ2-2, with a possible D match to TRBD1 (5 bases). This CDR3 comprises 15 residues. V was shortened by 6 bases and J by 7 bases, with 18 bases between the two germline ends. Germline loops: CDR1 LNHDA, CDR2 SQIVND (reference sequence). CDR3 coding DNA: TGTGCCAGTAGGGGATTGAACCCAGGGATCGGGGAGCTGTTTTTT. Its translation: CASRGLNPGIGELFF.

The gene calls are TRBV6-1 and TRBJ2-7; 7 nucleotides match TRBD1. Trimming cost V 2 bases and J 2 bases; bases outside gene matches: 9. The germline gives CDR1 MNHNS, CDR2 SASEGT. CDR3 size: 16 residues. In DNA, the CDR3 is TGTGCCAGCAGTGAACCTTCCAGGACAGGTACCTACGAGCAGTACTTC. Its protein product is CASSEPSRTGTYEQYF.

The V gene is TRBV7-3, the J gene TRBJ2-1, with 8 positions matching TRBD2. V lost 4 bases to trimming and J lost 7 bases; unmatched junction nucleotides: 6. The CDR3 has 14 amino acids. Germline loops: CDR1 SGHTA, CDR2 FQGTGA. The CDR3 nucleotides are TGTGCCAGCAGCTCCTCTCGGGGGGGAAATGAGCAGTTCTTC. It encodes CASSSSRGGNEQFF.

The J gene is TRBJ2-2, the V gene TRBV6-1, with a possible D match to TRBD1 (7 bases). This CDR3 has 12 residues. CDR1 and CDR2 from the germline V gene are MNHNS and SASEGT. The V gene lost 2 bases and the J gene lost 11 bases, with 9 bases spanning the gap. CDR3 residues: CASSEQGGELFF. The CDR3, as DNA: TGTGCCAGCAGTGAACAGGGGGGTGAGCTGTTTTTT.

The chain links TRBV9 to TRBJ2-3, with TRBD2 matching 8 bases. The CDR3 loop spans 14 amino acids. Germline lookup yields CDR1 SGDLS and CDR2 YYNGEE. The trim removed 1 base at V and 6 bases at J, leaving 4 bases unmatched. CDR3 sequence reads: CASSVMERGDTQYF. The CDR3 DNA reads as TGTGCCAGCAGCGTAATGGAGCGGGGGGATACGCAGTATTTT.

This clone has only one observation. Compared with germline, one end of the junction differs, possibly owing to a read error. The J gene is TRBJ1-1, the V gene TRBV10-2; 11 bases match TRBD1. Germline CDR1 and CDR2: WSHSY and SAAADI. The CDR3 has 13 amino acids. CDR3 bases: TGTGCCAGCAGGAGGGACAGGGGGTCTGAAGCTTTCTTT. It specifies CASRRDRGSEAFF.

There are a few counts of this clone. V gene TRBV4-1 combines with J gene TRBJ2-5; D is perhaps TRBD2 (6 bases). V was clipped by 3 bases and J by 6 bases, with 14 bases between them. The CDR3 totals 14 residues. Germline CDR1 reads MGHRA; CDR2 reads YSYEKL. CDR3 nucleotides: TGCGCCAGCAGCCATTCTAAGGAGGGACAGACCCAGTACTTC. This translates into CASSHSKEGQTQYF.

The J gene is TRBJ1-5, the V gene TRBV7-2; weak D call: TRBD1 (6 bases). CDR1 SGHTA and CDR2 FQGNSA come from the germline V gene. The V end lost 4 bases, the J end lost 5 bases, and 12 bases lay between the germline ends. The CDR3 contains 14 residues. CDR3 amino acids: CASSSRTDHQPQHF. As DNA, the CDR3 is TGTGCCAGCAGCTCACGGACAGATCATCAGCCCCAGCATTTT.

This clone has just one count. The V gene is TRBV28, the J gene TRBJ1-6, with D possibly TRBD1 on 6 matching bases. Germline V gene data show CDR1 as MDHEN and CDR2 as SYDVKM. The CDR3 length is 13 residues. The V gene lost 6 bases and the J gene lost 10 bases, with 13 bases spanning the gap. In DNA form, the CDR3 reads TGTGCCAGCAGGGCCACAGGGTACTCACCCCTCCACTTT. It translates to CASRATGYSPLHF.

This chain uses TRBV11-2 with TRBJ1-2, with 8 bases identical to TRBD1. The CDR3 is made up of 17 amino acids. Trimming cost V 5 bases and J 3 bases; bases outside gene matches: 14. The V gene's germline CDR1 is SGHAT and CDR2 FQNNGV. The CDR3: CASSPIADRGRHYGYTF. In DNA form, the CDR3 reads TGTGCCAGCAGCCCAATAGCAGACAGGGGAAGACACTATGGCTACACCTTC.

The chain combines TRBV5-5 with TRBJ2-5, with D perhaps TRBD1 (5 bases). The CDR3 is 14 residues long. V lost 0 bases and J 5 bases, leaving 11 bases between the germline ends. Germline CDR1 is SGHKS and CDR2 is YYEKEE (reference sequence). CDR3 in DNA: TGTGCCAGCAGCTTGGTGGGGCTCGGGGAGACCCAGTACTTC. Protein: CASSLVGLGETQYF.

The chain combines TRBV10-2 with TRBJ2-5, with TRBD1 as a possible D gene (5 bases). Germline V gene sequence: CDR1 WSHSY, CDR2 SAAADI. V dropped 2 bases and J dropped 0 bases, with 7 bases sitting between them. CDR3 length equals 14 residues. Here the CDR3 reads CASSENRNQETQYF. The CDR3, as DNA: TGCGCCAGCAGTGAGAACAGGAACCAAGAGACCCAGTACTTC.

The chain is built from TRBV2 and TRBJ2-7; TRBD2 aligns across 8 bases. With V trimmed by 5 bases and J by 6 bases, 6 bases remained unmatched. Germline loops: CDR1 SNHLY, CDR2 FYNNEI. The CDR3 runs 13 residues. The CDR3 DNA reads TGTGCCAGCAGTCGGGAGGGTAACGCCGAGCAGTACTTC. Translated: CASSREGNAEQYF.

This chain connects TRBV7-9 to TRBJ1-4; D may be TRBD1 (6 bases). Germline assignment: CDR1 SEHNR and CDR2 FQNEAQ (reference sequence). The ends were cut back, 1 base at V and 4 bases at J, with 16 bases in the middle. The CDR3 covers 17 residues. The CDR3 region is CASSLGAGARGNEKLFF. The DNA for the CDR3 is TGTGCCAGCAGCTTAGGGGCGGGGGCAAGGGGTAATGAAAAACTGTTTTTT.

In its sample, this clone was seen a few times. The V call is TRBV4-1, the J call TRBJ2-3, with D hard to call. Between the trimmed V and J ends, which lost 0 bases and 0 bases, there was a span of 7 bases. Germline CDR1 MGHRA, CDR2 YSYEKL. The CDR3 consists of 15 residues. CDR3 residues: CASSQDALSTDTQYF. CDR3 nucleotides: TGCGCCAGCAGCCAAGACGCACTTAGCACAGATACGCAGTATTTT.

The chain joins TRBV18 to TRBJ1-3; 7 bases line up with TRBD1. V gave up 3 bases and J gave up 4 bases; unmatched junction bases: 6. This CDR3 comprises 15 residues. The germline V gene encodes CDR1 KGHSH and CDR2 LQKENI. CDR3 nucleotides: TGTGCCAGCTCACCGACAGGGTTCAACGGAAACACCATATATTTT. Its translation is CASSPTGFNGNTIYF.

The gene calls are TRBV10-2 and TRBJ1-6; D unresolved. Per germline, CDR1 WSHSY and CDR2 SAAADI. The CDR3 runs 16 residues. With 6 bases removed from V and 4 bases from J, the gap between germline ends came to 16 bases. The CDR3 loop is CASSPEGGLYNSPLHF. CDR3 bases: TGCGCCAGCAGCCCCGAGGGTGGACTATATAATTCACCCCTCCACTTT.

The chain recombines TRBV7-6 with TRBJ2-5, with unresolved D. The CDR3 sequence is 12 residues long. Germline loops: CDR1 SGHVS, CDR2 FNYEAQ. The germline V and J ends were trimmed by 0 bases and 7 bases, with 6 bases remaining between them. The CDR3 DNA reads TGTGCCAGCAGCTTAGCAGCTGGGACCCAGTACTTC. This translates into CASSLAAGTQYF. Based on the CDR3 plus reference TRBV7-6 and TRBJ2-5, the full variable domain is GAGVSQSPRYKVTKRGQDVALRCDPISGHVSLYWYRQALGQGPEFLTYFNYEAQQDKSGLPNDRFSAERPEGSISTLTIQRTEQRDSAMYRCASSLAAGTQYFGPGTRLLVL.

The J gene is TRBJ2-7, the V gene TRBV4-2, with a tentative D call TRBD2 (6 bases). Looked up from germline, CDR1 is LGHNA and CDR2 is YNFKEQ. With 1 base removed from V and 0 bases from J, the gap between germline ends came to 10 bases. The CDR3 is 15 amino acids. The CDR3 DNA is TGTGCCAGCAGCCAAGTGGGGGGAGACTCCTACGAGCAGTACTTC. Translation gives CASSQVGGDSYEQYF.

The V call is TRBV11-2, the J call TRBJ1-2, with D perhaps TRBD1 (5 bases). The ends were cut back, 3 bases at V and 7 bases at J, with 15 bases in the middle. CDR1 is SGHAT and CDR2 is FQNNGV in the germline V gene. CDR3 length: 14 residues. The CDR3 coding sequence is TGTGCCAGCAGCTTCGGCAGGGCCCCGGGTGGCTACACCTTC. Its protein product is CASSFGRAPGGYTF.

The rearrangement links TRBV28 to TRBJ1-1; 12 nucleotides agree with TRBD1. Germline V gene lookup returns CDR1 MDHEN and CDR2 SYDVKM. V lost 10 bases, J lost 7 bases, and 16 bases stayed unmatched. The CDR3 runs 16 residues. The chain's CDR3 is CATNSAGTGGAGEAFF. DNA for the CDR3: TGTGCCACCAACTCCGCCGGGACAGGGGGCGCGGGTGAAGCTTTCTTT.

This clone was picked up a small number of times. The V gene is TRBV4-1, the J gene TRBJ2-5; 8 nucleotides agree with TRBD1. Trimming at V came to 1 base and at J to 6 bases, leaving 1 base not matched to a gene. The CDR3 loop spans 13 amino acids. CDR1 MGHRA and CDR2 YSYEKL come from the germline V gene. This CDR3 is CASSQGQGKTQYF. The CDR3, as DNA: TGCGCCAGCAGCCAAGGACAGGGGAAGACCCAGTACTTC.

The CDR3 DNA reads as TGTGCCAGCAGCCCCCGGAGCGGGGCCGTCTTTCGTGACTACACCTTC. Its translation is CASSPRSGAVFRDYTF. The chain combines TRBV14 with TRBJ1-2; a possible D gene is TRBD1 (5 bases). V lost 4 bases, J lost 10 bases, and 25 bases lay in between. Germline V lookup: CDR1 SGHDN, CDR2 FVKESK. The CDR3 is 16 amino acids.

The rearrangement joins TRBV11-3 to TRBJ1-6; TRBD1 might be the D (5 bases). Germline V gene data show CDR1 as SGHNT and CDR2 as YENEEA. V gave up 1 base and J gave up 8 bases, with 9 bases separating them. This CDR3 is built from 14 residues. The CDR3 region is CASSLGREDSPLHF. CDR3 nucleotides: TGTGCCAGCAGCTTAGGCAGGGAGGATTCACCCCTCCACTTT.

The V gene is TRBV19, the J gene TRBJ1-6; a weak D match, TRBD1 (6 bases). V lost 5 bases to trimming and J lost 5 bases, with 16 bases between them. The CDR3 covers 16 residues. CDR1 and CDR2 from the germline V gene are LNHDA and SQIVND (reference sequence). The CDR3 region has the DNA TGTGCCAGTAGTCGCCCGGGGGGGCAAGATAATTCACCCCTCCACTTT. Translation gives CASSRPGGQDNSPLHF.

The chain combines TRBV27 with TRBJ1-2; 11 positions agree with TRBD1. Germline CDR1 MNHEY, CDR2 SMNVEV (reference sequence). This CDR3 is built from 13 residues. V shed 5 bases and J 6 bases; nucleotides not matched to a gene: 2. CDR3 sequence (DNA): TGTGCCAGCAGTGGACAGGGGGCGGATGGCTACACCTTC. It translates to CASSGQGADGYTF.

The genes are TRBV30 and TRBJ1-1, with D tentatively TRBD1 (6 bases). With 4 bases removed from V and 0 bases from J, the gap between germline ends came to 12 bases. The CDR3 has 14 amino acids. CDR1 is GTSNPN and CDR2 is SVGIG in the germline V gene (reference sequence). CDR3 loop: CAWKRGAVNTEAFF. The DNA for the CDR3 is TGTGCCTGGAAACGGGGGGCAGTGAACACTGAAGCTTTCTTT.

This chain links TRBV7-9 with TRBJ2-5; tentatively, D is TRBD1 (5 bases). With 1 base removed from V and 12 bases from J, the gap between germline ends came to 9 bases. The germline CDR1 and CDR2 sequences are SEHNR and FQNEAQ (reference sequence). The CDR3 consists of 11 residues. The DNA of the CDR3 is TGTGCCAGCAGCTTAGACGACAGTAAGTACTTC. Residues: CASSLDDSKYF.

J is TRBJ2-7 and V is TRBV5-4; 7 bases line up with TRBD1. The CDR3 spans 16 residues. The germline gives CDR1 SGHNT, CDR2 YYREEE (reference sequence). J was trimmed by 0 bases and V by 4 bases; bases with no gene match: 10. In DNA form, the CDR3 reads TGTGCCAGCAGCGCGTTGGAACAGGGGAACTCCTACGAGCAGTACTTC. Translating it yields CASSALEQGNSYEQYF.